Shown below are 2 T cell receptor beta chains from a single sample sequenced in a study of Ad26.COV2.S vaccination and SARS-CoV-2 variants (dated by TCRdb to about 2021). The library was built by means of the immunoSEQ multiplex PCR assay. The source is immuneACCESS, and TCRdb retained only in-frame sequences with V and J called. Part of the clones is not carried over; for the studies checked, unresolved V genes explain less than half of this, and the remainder is unexplained. The sample table records 250,000 or so clones; around 88% of these occur just once. Of the sample, 2.9% falls within the top ten clones. The sample's treatment or condition label, decoded: over 15 received Ad26.COV2.S at low or high dose, single or two shots; about 5 received placebo; per-sample allocation not given. For vaccine and placebo recipients, repertoires were sequenced using samples collected on day 63 after the first injection.

The sample in question was peripheral blood, obtained in a trial of Ad26.COV2.S vaccine versus placebo. The receptors were gathered from a person aged 18-65 years who received the Ad26.COV2.S COVID-19 vaccine or a placebo.

CDR3 nucleotide sequence: TGTGCCTGGAGTGTAGGTTTCGGTGAAAAACTGTTTTTT. Translating gives CAWSVGFGEKLFF. The rearrangement joins TRBV30 to TRBJ1-4, with D unclear. Germline CDR1 GTSNPN, CDR2 SVGIG (reference sequence). The CDR3 extends over 13 amino acids. The V end lost 0 bases, the J end lost 7 bases, and 9 bases lay between the germline ends. The whole variable domain, filled in from reference TRBV30 and TRBJ1-4, reads SQTIHQWPATLVQPVGSPLSLECTVEGTSNPNLYWYRQAAGRGLQLLFYSVGIGQISSEVPQNLSASRPQDRQFILSSKKLLLSDSGFYLCAWSVGFGEKLFFGSGTQLSVL.

This clone has a single count. J is TRBJ1-1 and V is TRBV19; D ambiguous. The germline gives CDR1 LNHDA, CDR2 SQIVND (reference sequence). Trimming shortened V by 5 bases and J by 6 bases, and 7 bases separated the two germline ends. The CDR3 has 11 residues. The CDR3 sequence: CASSASAEAFF. CDR3 nucleotide sequence: TGTGCCAGTAGTGCGAGCGCTGAAGCTTTCTTT.